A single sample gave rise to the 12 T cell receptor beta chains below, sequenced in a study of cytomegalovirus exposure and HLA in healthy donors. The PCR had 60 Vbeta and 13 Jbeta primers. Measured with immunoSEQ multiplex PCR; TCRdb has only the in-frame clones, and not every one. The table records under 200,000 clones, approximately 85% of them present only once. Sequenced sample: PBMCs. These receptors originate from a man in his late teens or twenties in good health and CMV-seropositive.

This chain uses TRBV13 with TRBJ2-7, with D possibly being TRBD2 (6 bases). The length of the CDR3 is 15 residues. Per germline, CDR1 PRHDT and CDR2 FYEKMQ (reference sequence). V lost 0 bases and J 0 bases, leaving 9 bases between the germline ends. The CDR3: CASSLGAGSSYEQYF. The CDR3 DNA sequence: TGTGCCAGCAGCTTAGGTGCGGGGAGCTCCTACGAGCAGTACTTC.

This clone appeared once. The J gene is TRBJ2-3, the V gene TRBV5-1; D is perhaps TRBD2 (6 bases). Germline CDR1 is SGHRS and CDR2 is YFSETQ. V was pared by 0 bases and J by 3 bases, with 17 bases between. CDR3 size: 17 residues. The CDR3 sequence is CASSLVFRGRTTDTQYF. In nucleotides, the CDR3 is TGCGCCAGCAGCTTGGTGTTCCGGGGGAGGACAACAGATACGCAGTATTTT. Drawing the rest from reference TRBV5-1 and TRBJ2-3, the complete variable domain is KAGVTQTPRYLIKTRGQQVTLSCSPISGHRSVSWYQQTPGQGLQFLFEYFSETQRNKGNFPGRFSGRQFSNSRSEMNVSTLELGDSALYLCASSLVFRGRTTDTQYFGPGTRLTVL.

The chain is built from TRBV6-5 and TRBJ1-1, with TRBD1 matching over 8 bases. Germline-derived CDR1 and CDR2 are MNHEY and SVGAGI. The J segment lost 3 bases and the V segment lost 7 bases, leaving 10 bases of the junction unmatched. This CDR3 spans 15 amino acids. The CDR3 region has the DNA TGTGCCAGCACCGGAGAGACAGGGGTTGACACTGAAGCTTTCTTT. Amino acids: CASTGETGVDTEAFF.

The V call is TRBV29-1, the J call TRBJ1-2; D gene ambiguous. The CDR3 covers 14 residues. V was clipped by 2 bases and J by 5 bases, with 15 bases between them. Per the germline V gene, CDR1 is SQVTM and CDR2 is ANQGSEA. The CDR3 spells CSVEQQAESYGYTF. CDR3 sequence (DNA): TGCAGCGTTGAACAGCAGGCCGAGAGTTATGGCTACACCTTC.

The CDR3 protein is CASSLPGKPQHF. The CDR3 DNA follows: TGTGCCAGCAGCTTACCGGGAAAGCCCCAGCATTTT. This chain joins TRBV7-8 and TRBJ1-5; D call uncertain. Trimming took off 2 bases at V and 8 bases at J, with 7 bases between the two ends. Germline V gene data show CDR1 as SGHVS and CDR2 as FQNEAQ. CDR3 length equals 12 residues.

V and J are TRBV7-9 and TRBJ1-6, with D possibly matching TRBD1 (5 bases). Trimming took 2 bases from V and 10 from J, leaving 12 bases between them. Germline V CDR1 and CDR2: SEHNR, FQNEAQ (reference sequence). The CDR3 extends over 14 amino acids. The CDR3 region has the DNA TGTGCCAGCAGCTTACCGCGGGGGGAGTCACCCCTCCACTTT. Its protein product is CASSLPRGESPLHF.

CDR3 in DNA: TGTGCCATCAGTGAGGCGGACAGGATTTCTGGAAACACCATATATTTT. It specifies CAISEADRISGNTIYF. This chain uses TRBV10-3 with TRBJ1-3; 7 bases align to TRBD1. Per the germline V gene, CDR1 is ENHRY and CDR2 is SYGVKD. V shed 2 bases, J shed 1 base, and the junction held 5 bases outside the gene matches. This CDR3 comprises 16 residues.

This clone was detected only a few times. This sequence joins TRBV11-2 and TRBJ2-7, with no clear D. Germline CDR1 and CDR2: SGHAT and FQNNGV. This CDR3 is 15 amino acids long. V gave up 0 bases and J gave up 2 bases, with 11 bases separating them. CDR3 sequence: CASSLDLDGAYEQYF. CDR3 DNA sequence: TGTGCCAGCAGCTTAGATTTAGACGGAGCCTACGAGCAGTACTTC.

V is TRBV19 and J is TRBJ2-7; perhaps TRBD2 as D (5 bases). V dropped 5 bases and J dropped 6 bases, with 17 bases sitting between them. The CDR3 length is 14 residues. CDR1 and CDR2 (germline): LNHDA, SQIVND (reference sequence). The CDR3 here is CASSSLRRSLEQYF. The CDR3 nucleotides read TGTGCCAGTAGTTCACTGAGGAGGAGCCTCGAGCAGTACTTC. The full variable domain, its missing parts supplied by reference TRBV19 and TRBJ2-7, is DGGITQSPKYLFRKEGQNVTLSCEQNLNHDAMYWYRQDPGQGLRLIYYSQIVNDFQKGDIAEGYSVSREKKESFPLTVTSAQKNPTAFYLCASSSLRRSLEQYFGPGTRLTVT.

Here the CDR3 reads CASTTLGLAGATTYEQYF. The CDR3, as DNA: TGTGCCAGCACTACTCTCGGACTAGCGGGGGCGACCACCTACGAGCAGTACTTC. The V gene is TRBV2, the J gene TRBJ2-7; 13 positions agree with TRBD2. V was clipped by 7 bases and J by 2 bases; unmatched bases: 14. Germline values: CDR1 SNHLY, CDR2 FYNNEI. The CDR3 length is 18 residues.

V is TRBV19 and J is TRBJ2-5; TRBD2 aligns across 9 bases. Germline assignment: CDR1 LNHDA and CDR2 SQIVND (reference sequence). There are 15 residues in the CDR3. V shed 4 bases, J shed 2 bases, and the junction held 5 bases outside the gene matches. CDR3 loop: CASSTSGGKQETQYF. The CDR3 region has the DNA TGTGCCAGTAGTACCAGCGGGGGGAAACAAGAGACCCAGTACTTC. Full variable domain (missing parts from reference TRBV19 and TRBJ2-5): DGGITQSPKYLFRKEGQNVTLSCEQNLNHDAMYWYRQDPGQGLRLIYYSQIVNDFQKGDIAEGYSVSREKKESFPLTVTSAQKNPTAFYLCASSTSGGKQETQYFGPGTRLLVL.

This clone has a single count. The CDR3 DNA follows: TGTGCCAGCAGCCATCGACAGGGACCTCCCTACGAGCAGTACTTC. It is translated as CASSHRQGPPYEQYF. This chain links TRBV11-2 with TRBJ2-7; 7 nucleotides line up with TRBD1. The CDR3 consists of 15 residues. Germline-derived CDR1 and CDR2 are SGHAT and FQNNGV. The trim removed 5 bases at V and 2 bases at J, leaving 9 bases unmatched. Variable domain in full (rest from reference TRBV11-2 and TRBJ2-7): EAGVAQSPRYKIIEKRQSVAFWCNPISGHATLYWYQQILGQGPKLLIQFQNNGVVDDSQLPKDRFSAERLKGVDSTLKIQPAKLEDSAVYLCASSHRQGPPYEQYFGPGTRLTVT.